Below, 13 T cell receptor beta chains from the same sample are listed, as sequenced in a study of human T cells and chemical hapten exposure. In TCRdb, the RACE reads were re-called with MiXCR into one record per CDR3 protein. The sample carries more than 70,000 distinct CDR3 sequences, around 11% recorded once. Time point denoted: patch test 1, 2 weeks after DPC sensitization. Sample treatment: therapeutic diphenylcyclopropenone sensitization with weekly scalp DPC. The sequencing here drew on whole blood, taken in connection with sensitization to the hapten diphenylcyclopropenone (DPC). All receptors come from a woman aged 60 to 75 with alopecia areata. Some clones in this sample may be carry-over from other donors' samples.

This clonotype has ten or more counts. V is TRBV7-3 and J is TRBJ2-2; D gene unclear. This CDR3 has 13 amino acids. Looked up from germline, CDR1 is SGHTA and CDR2 is FQGTGA. With 1 base removed from V and 4 bases from J, the gap between germline ends came to 4 bases. CDR3 sequence (DNA): TGTGCCAGCAGCTTAAATCCCACCGGGGAGCTGTTTTTT. This translates into CASSLNPTGELFF.

This clonotype was detected ten times or more. V gene TRBV7-2 combines with J gene TRBJ2-1; 10 bases are shared with TRBD2. Per the germline V gene, CDR1 is SGHTA and CDR2 is FQGNSA. Trimming at V came to 8 bases and at J to 8 bases, leaving 12 bases not matched to a gene. The CDR3 consists of 15 residues. CDR3 region: CASGLSGGRWDEQFF. In nucleotides, the CDR3 is TGTGCCAGCGGCCTTAGCGGGGGGCGGTGGGATGAGCAGTTCTTC.

The chain recombines TRBV7-2 with TRBJ1-2; D is ambiguous. This CDR3 region has 15 residues. The germline V gene encodes CDR1 SGHTA and CDR2 FQGNSA. Trimming took 2 bases from V and 1 from J, leaving 11 bases between them. The CDR3 loop is CASSLRLESNYGYTF. The CDR3 DNA reads TGTGCCAGCAGCTTACGTTTGGAGAGTAACTATGGCTACACCTTC. The full variable domain, rest sourced from reference TRBV7-2 and TRBJ1-2, is GAGVSQSPSNKVTEKGKDVELRCDPISGHTALYWYRQSLGQGLEFLIYFQGNSAPDKSGLPSDRFSAERTGGSVSTLTIQRTQQEDSAVYLCASSLRLESNYGYTFGSGTRLTVV.

The table lists this clonotype with a few counts. The gene calls are TRBV6-4 and TRBJ2-2; D may be TRBD1 (6 bases). V was pared by 4 bases and J by 5 bases, with 14 bases between. This CDR3 region has 15 residues. Germline CDR1 reads MRHNA; CDR2 reads SNTAGT. The CDR3 DNA is TGTGCCAGCAGTGTTAAGGGACATATGACCGGGGAGCTGTTTTTT. Translation: CASSVKGHMTGELFF.

This clonotype has a count of ten or more. The chain couples TRBV7-9 to TRBJ2-3; a weak D match, TRBD2 (5 bases). Trimming removed 4 bases at V and 6 bases at J, with 14 bases between. The CDR3 contains 14 residues. Germline V gives CDR1 SEHNR, CDR2 FQNEAQ (reference sequence). CDR3 region: CASSSRTHPDTQYF. CDR3 DNA: TGTGCCAGCAGCTCCCGGACTCATCCCGATACGCAGTATTTT.

This clonotype was recorded at least ten times. The rearrangement joins TRBV27 to TRBJ1-3; D remains unclear. The V gene lost 0 bases and the J gene lost 0 bases, with 9 bases spanning the gap. Germline assignment: CDR1 MNHEY and CDR2 SMNVEV (reference sequence). This CDR3 is 16 amino acids long. CDR3 in amino acids: CASSLSSPLSGNTIYF. CDR3 DNA: TGTGCCAGCAGTTTATCGAGCCCGCTCTCTGGAAACACCATATATTTT.

This chain joins TRBV18 and TRBJ1-1; no clear D. Trimming left V 3 bases short and J 1 base short, with 6 bases between. The CDR3 contains 13 residues. Germline lookup yields CDR1 KGHSH and CDR2 LQKENI. CDR3 nucleotide sequence: TGTGCCAGCTCACCGGAGGAGAACACTGAAGCTTTCTTT. Amino acids: CASSPEENTEAFF. The entire variable domain, with the rest obtained from reference TRBV18 and TRBJ1-1, is as follows: NAGVMQNPRHLVRRRGQEARLRCSPMKGHSHVYWYRQLPEEGLKFMVYLQKENIIDESGMPKERFSAEFPKEGPSILRIQQVVRGDSAAYFCASSPEENTEAFFGQGTRLTVV.

This clonotype has a count of ten or more. The chain recombines TRBV3-1 with TRBJ1-1; 7 bases are a match to TRBD1. The V gene end was trimmed by 5 bases and the J gene end by 1 base; junction bases not matched to a gene: 10. Germline V gives CDR1 LGHDT, CDR2 YNNKEL (reference sequence). CDR3 length: 16 amino acids. The CDR3 nucleotides read TGTGCCAGCAGCAAGACCCGAGGGACAGAGAACACTGAAGCTTTCTTT. This sequence encodes CASSKTRGTENTEAFF.

Regarding this clonotype: A junction end diverges from the germline sequence, so it may reflect a read error. The chain recombines TRBV7-7 with TRBJ2-1; possible D gene TRBD2, 6 bases. The CDR3 contains 14 residues. Germline loops: CDR1 SSHAT, CDR2 FNYEAQ (reference sequence). The CDR3 region has the DNA TGTGCTAGCAGCTTAGGAGGGCTCTACAATGAGCAGTTCTTC. Its protein is CASSLGGLYNEQFF. The whole variable domain, remainder taken from reference TRBV7-7 and TRBJ2-1, is GAGVSQSPRYKVTKRGQDVTLRCDPISSHATLYWYQQALGQGPEFLTYFNYEAQPDKSGLPSDRFSAERPEGSISTLTIQRTEQRDSAMYRCASSLGGLYNEQFFGPGTRLTVL.

This clonotype was detected a few times. The genes are TRBV5-1 and TRBJ1-1, with D unresolved. The CDR3 length is 14 residues. V lost 2 bases to trimming and J lost 4 bases, with 12 bases between them. Looked up from germline, CDR1 is SGHRS and CDR2 is YFSETQ. CDR3 DNA: TGCGCCAGCAGCTTCTACCCCTCGGGCACTGAAGCTTTCTTT. It specifies CASSFYPSGTEAFF.

This clonotype occurred a few times. J is TRBJ2-1 and V is TRBV5-6, with D maybe TRBD1 (5 bases). Germline lookup yields CDR1 SGHDT and CDR2 YYEEEE. The CDR3 runs 15 residues. With 4 bases removed from V and 0 bases from J, the gap between germline ends came to 11 bases. The CDR3 DNA reads as TGTGCCAGCAGCCCCGACAGCTTCTCCTACAATGAGCAGTTCTTC. Translated: CASSPDSFSYNEQFF.

This clonotype turned up a few times. The chain uses TRBV6-5 and TRBJ2-7; possibly TRBD1 for D (6 bases). CDR3 size: 14 residues. Germline V gene sequence: CDR1 MNHEY, CDR2 SVGAGI. With 4 bases removed from V and 2 bases from J, the gap between germline ends came to 12 bases. CDR3 amino acids: CASSSGTKAYEQYF. The CDR3 DNA follows: TGTGCCAGCAGTTCCGGGACAAAAGCCTACGAGCAGTACTTC.

The chain is built from TRBV4-1 and TRBJ1-1; 7 bases are shared with TRBD1. This CDR3 comprises 14 residues. The V segment lost 4 bases and the J segment 3 bases; nucleotides outside the gene matches: 5. Germline V gene data show CDR1 as MGHRA and CDR2 as YSYEKL. The CDR3 nucleotides read TGCGCCAGCAGCCGGGGACAGAGAGACACTGAAGCTTTCTTT. Translating gives CASSRGQRDTEAFF.